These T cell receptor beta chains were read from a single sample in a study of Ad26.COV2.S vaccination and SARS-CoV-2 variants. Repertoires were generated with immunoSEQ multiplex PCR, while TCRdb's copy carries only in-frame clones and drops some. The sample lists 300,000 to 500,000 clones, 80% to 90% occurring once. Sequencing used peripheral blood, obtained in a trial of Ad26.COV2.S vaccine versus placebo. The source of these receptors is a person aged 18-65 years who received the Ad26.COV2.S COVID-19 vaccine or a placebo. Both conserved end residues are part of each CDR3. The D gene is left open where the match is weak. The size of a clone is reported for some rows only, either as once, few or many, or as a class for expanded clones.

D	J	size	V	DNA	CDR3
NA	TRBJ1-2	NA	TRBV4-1	TGCGCCAGCAGCCAACCAATCCCCGTAAGCCCCCGGACAGCTGGATATGGCTACACCTTC	CASSQPIPVSPRTAGYGYTF
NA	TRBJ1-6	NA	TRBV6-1	TGTGCCAGCAGTGAAGGTTCTCATTATCGGGCAATTCAGATTTCACCCCTCCACTTT	CASSEGSHYRAIQISPLHF
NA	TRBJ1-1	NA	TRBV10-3	TGTGCCATCAGTCAGGGAGGATTTACTGAAGCTTTCTTT	CAISQGGFTEAFF
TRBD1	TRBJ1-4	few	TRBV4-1	TGCGCCAGCAGCCAAGGGACAGGGGTTGAAAAACTGTTTTTT	CASSQGTGVEKLFF
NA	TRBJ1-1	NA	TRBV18	TGTGCCAGCTCACCCCGGGGGGGCCCCAGAGGGAACACTGAAGCTTTCTTT	CASSPRGGPRGNTEAFF
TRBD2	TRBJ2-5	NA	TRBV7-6	TGTGCCAGCAGCCTAATACTAGCGGGGAGCCAAGAGACCCAGTACTTC	CASSLILAGSQETQYF
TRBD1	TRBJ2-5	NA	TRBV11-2	TGTGCCAGCAGCTCCCGGGACAGTAACTTAGAGACCCAGTACTTC	CASSSRDSNLETQYF
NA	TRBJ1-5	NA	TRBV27	TGTGCCAGCAGTCCCTCCGGGCATTTT	CASSPSGHF
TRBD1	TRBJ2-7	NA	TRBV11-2	TGTGCCAGCAGTTTTGCGCCCGGGACAGGAACGTACGAGCAGTACTTC	CASSFAPGTGTYEQYF
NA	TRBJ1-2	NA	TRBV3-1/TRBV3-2	TGTGCCAGCAGCCAAGAACAGGCGTCATTAGGCTACACCTTC	CASSQEQASLGYTF
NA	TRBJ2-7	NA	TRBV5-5	TGTGCCAGCAGCTTAGGGGGGATGGACTACGAGCAGTACTTC	CASSLGGMDYEQYF
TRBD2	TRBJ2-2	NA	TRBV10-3	TGTGCCATCAGTGCTAGCGGGGGGCCGGGCACCGGGGAGCTGTTTTTT	CAISASGGPGTGELFF
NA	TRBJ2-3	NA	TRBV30	TGTGCCTGGACGACTGATACAGATACGCAGTATTTT	CAWTTDTDTQYF
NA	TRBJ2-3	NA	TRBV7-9	TGTGCCAGCAGCTCAACAGCGGGAGATACGCAGTATTTT	CASSSTAGDTQYF
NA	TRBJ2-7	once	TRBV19	TGTGCCAGTAACGACGGCGGGGACGAGCAGTACTTC	CASNDGGDEQYF
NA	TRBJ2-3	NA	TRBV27	TGTGCCAGCAGTTATAGGGTCGGGGGCACAGATACGCAGTATTTT	CASSYRVGGTDTQYF
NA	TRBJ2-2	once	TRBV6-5	TGTGCCAGCAGTTTTAAGGGAGCCGGGGAGCTGTTTTTT	CASSFKGAGELFF
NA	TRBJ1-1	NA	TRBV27	TGTGCCAGCAGCCCTACTGTGGGCTGGAACACTGAAGCTTTCTTT	CASSPTVGWNTEAFF
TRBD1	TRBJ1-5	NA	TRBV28	TGTGCCAGCAGTTTCCCCGTAACAGGGGTGAAACAGCCCCAGCATTTT	CASSFPVTGVKQPQHF
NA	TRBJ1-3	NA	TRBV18	TGTGCCAGCTCAAAGGAAAGCTCTGGAAACACCATATATTTT	CASSKESSGNTIYF
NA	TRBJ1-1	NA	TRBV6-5	TGTGCCAGCAGTTTGTTTGGGCTGGACACTGAAGCTTTCTTT	CASSLFGLDTEAFF
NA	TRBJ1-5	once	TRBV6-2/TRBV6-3	TGTGCCAGCAGTTCACCCCGGACTGAGGCGGATCAGCCCCAGCATTTT	CASSSPRTEADQPQHF
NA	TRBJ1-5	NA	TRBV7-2	TGTGCCAGCAGCTTAGTTAGCAATCAGCCCCAGCATTTT	CASSLVSNQPQHF
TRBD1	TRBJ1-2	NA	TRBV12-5	TGTGCTAGTGGTTTCGAGGACAGGGGCTATGGCTACACCTTC	CASGFEDRGYGYTF
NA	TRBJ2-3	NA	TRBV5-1	TGCGCCAGCAGCTTGTTAGAGGATACGCAGTATTTT	CASSLLEDTQYF
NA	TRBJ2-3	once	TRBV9	TGTGCCAGCAGCGTCGACCCCCCGGGACTGGGCACAGATACGCAGTATTTT	CASSVDPPGLGTDTQYF
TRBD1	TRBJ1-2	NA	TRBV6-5	TGTGCCAGCAGTCGGGACAGGGGAGATGGCTACACCTTC	CASSRDRGDGYTF
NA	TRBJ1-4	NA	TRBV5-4	TGTGCCAGCAGCTTGGACGCGTTGCCTGAAAAACTGTTTTTT	CASSLDALPEKLFF
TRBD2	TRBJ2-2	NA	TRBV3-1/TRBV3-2	TGTGCCAGCAGCCAGGGACTAGCGGGTCCTGGGTTTGGGAACACCGGGGAGCTGTTTTTT	CASSQGLAGPGFGNTGELFF
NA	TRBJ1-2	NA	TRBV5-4	TGTGCCAGCAGTTCACGACAGTCCTATGGCTACACCTTC	CASSSRQSYGYTF
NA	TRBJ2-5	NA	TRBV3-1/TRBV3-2	TGTGCCAGCAGCTTACCAGTCGACACGCAAGAGACCCAGTACTTC	CASSLPVDTQETQYF
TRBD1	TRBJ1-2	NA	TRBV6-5	TGTGCCAGTCGGGGCGACAGGGGGAGGTCCTATGGCTACACCTTC	CASRGDRGRSYGYTF
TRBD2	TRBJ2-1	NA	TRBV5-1	TGCGCCAGCGGACTAGCGGGGGGGAGCTCCTACAATGAGCAGTTCTTC	CASGLAGGSSYNEQFF
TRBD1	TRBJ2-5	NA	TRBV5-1	TGCGCCAGCAGACCGACCCCAGGGGGAGAGACCCAGTACTTC	CASRPTPGGETQYF
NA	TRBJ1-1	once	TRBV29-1	TGCAGCGTTGTGCAGGCGACGGAAGCTTTCTTT	CSVVQATEAFF
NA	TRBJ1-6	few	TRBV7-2	TGTGCCAGCAGCTCGAGTAGCGGGGCGGAGAGGTATTCACCCCTCCACTTT	CASSSSSGAERYSPLHF
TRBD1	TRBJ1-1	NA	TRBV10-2	TGCGCCAGCAGTGAAGGGACAGGGCGGACTGAAGCTTTCTTT	CASSEGTGRTEAFF
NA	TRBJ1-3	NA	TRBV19	TGTGCCAGTAGTATTAGTAGTGCTGGAAACACCATATATTTT	CASSISSAGNTIYF
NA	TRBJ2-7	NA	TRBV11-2	TGTGCCAGCAGCTTAGATCAGGCAGGGAGGTCCTACGAGCAGTACTTC	CASSLDQAGRSYEQYF
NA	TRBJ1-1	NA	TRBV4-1	TGCGCCAGCAGCCACGGACAGTTTGAAGCTTTCTTT	CASSHGQFEAFF
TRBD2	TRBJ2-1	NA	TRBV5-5	TGTGCCAGCAGCTTGAGGGAGGGAGGGGCCGATGACAATGAGCAGTTCTTC	CASSLREGGADDNEQFF
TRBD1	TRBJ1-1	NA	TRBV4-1	TGCGCCAGCAGCGCCCGGGACAGGGGTCGGATTGAAGCTTTCTTT	CASSARDRGRIEAFF
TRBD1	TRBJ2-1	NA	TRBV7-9	TGTGCCAGCAGCTCGGGACAGGGGGCCTACTACAATGAGCAGTTCTTC	CASSSGQGAYYNEQFF
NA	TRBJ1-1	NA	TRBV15	TGTGCCACCAGCAGAGATTGGGGGGGTGAAGCTTTCTTT	CATSRDWGGEAFF
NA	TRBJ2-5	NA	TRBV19	TGTGCCAGTAGTCGTGGGGCTTATGAGACCCAGTACTTC	CASSRGAYETQYF
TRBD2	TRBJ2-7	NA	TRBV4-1	TGCGCCAGCAGCCACCTAGCGGGGATCCCCTCCTACGAGCAGTACTTC	CASSHLAGIPSYEQYF
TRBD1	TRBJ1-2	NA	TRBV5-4	TGTGCCAGCAGTTTGGGACAGGGGCCTAGTGGCTACACCTTC	CASSLGQGPSGYTF
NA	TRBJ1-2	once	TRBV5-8	TGTGCCAGCAGCTACCTGGGACAAAGGGTTGGCTACACCTTC	CASSYLGQRVGYTF
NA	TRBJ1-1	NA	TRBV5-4	TGTGCCAGCAGCTTGGTTTCGAACACTGAAGCTTTCTTT	CASSLVSNTEAFF
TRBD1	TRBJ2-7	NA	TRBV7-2	TGTGCCAGCAGCTTTGGCCGGGACAGCTCCTACGAGCAGTACTTC	CASSFGRDSSYEQYF
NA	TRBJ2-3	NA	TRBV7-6	TGTGCCAGCAGCTACGACGGGGGAGCCACAGATACGCAGTATTTT	CASSYDGGATDTQYF
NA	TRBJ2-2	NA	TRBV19	TGTGCCAGTAGTATAATGGGGGAGCTGTTTTTT	CASSIMGELFF
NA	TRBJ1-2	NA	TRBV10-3	TGTGCCATCAGTGAGTCAAGGGGGTCCGCCTATGGCTACACCTTC	CAISESRGSAYGYTF
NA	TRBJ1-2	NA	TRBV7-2	TGTGCCAGCAGTACTCTGGGGGGGGTCCGGGGCTACACCTTC	CASSTLGGVRGYTF
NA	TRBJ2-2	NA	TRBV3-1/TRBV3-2	TGTGCCAGCAGCCAAGATTTCAGCGGTCCCACGAGGGAGCTGTTTTTT	CASSQDFSGPTRELFF